The rows below give T cell receptor beta chains drawn from one sample of a study of shared clonotypes between healthy human individuals. Here immunoSEQ multiplex PCR was the method, and the copy in TCRdb shows in-frame clones only, minus some. The sample lists more than 2 million clones, over 85% occurring once. The source material was naive CD8+ T cells from PBMCs. The receptor source for this set is a man between 18 and 35 years old in good health. Some clones in this sample may be carry-over from other donors' samples. CDR3s include the opening cysteine and the closing phenylalanine or tryptophan. D genes are given only for firm matches. Some rows mark clone size as missing; the rest say once, few, many or name a class of expanded clone.

d_gene | j_gene | v_gene | abundance | CDR3aa | CDR3nt
- | TRBJ2-2 | TRBV7-9 | once | CASRGTGELFF | TGTGCCAGCAGGGGCACCGGGGAGCTGTTTTTT
TRBD2 | TRBJ2-7 | TRBV11-2 | - | CASSLVTSGRTYEQYF | TGTGCCAGCAGCTTAGTCACTAGCGGGAGGACCTACGAGCAGTACTTC
TRBD1 | TRBJ1-1 | TRBV19 | - | CASLKQGRAFF | TGTGCCAGTCTCAAACAGGGGAGAGCTTTCTTT
- | TRBJ2-2 | TRBV11-2 | once | CASTLEGNTGELFF | TGTGCCAGCACACTTGAAGGGAACACCGGGGAGCTGTTTTTT
- | TRBJ2-1 | TRBV6-6 | once | CASGEVLSEQFF | TGTGCCAGCGGGGAGGTGTTAAGTGAGCAGTTCTTC
- | TRBJ2-3 | TRBV18 | - | CASSRVRIGLDTSSTDTQYF | TGTGCCAGCTCCCGCGTCCGTATCGGACTCGACACTTCTAGCACAGATACGCAGTATTTT
- | TRBJ2-5 | TRBV27 | - | CASRPGTGETQYF | TGTGCCAGCAGGCCCGGGACTGGTGAGACCCAGTACTTC
- | TRBJ1-2 | TRBV5-6 | - | CASSLGQSHGYTF | TGTGCCAGCAGCTTGGGACAGTCTCATGGCTACACCTTC
TRBD1 | TRBJ2-7 | TRBV25-1 | once | CASSVAQGAGTNYEQYF | TGTGCCAGCAGTGTAGCGCAGGGGGCCGGGACAAATTACGAGCAGTACTTC
- | TRBJ2-7 | TRBV9 | - | CASSAYRDSAYEQYF | TGTGCCAGCAGCGCTTACCGGGACTCCGCCTACGAGCAGTACTTC
TRBD1 | TRBJ2-4 | TRBV28 | - | CASSSIKQGAVKNIQYF | TGTGCCAGCAGTTCCATCAAACAGGGGGCTGTCAAAAACATTCAGTACTTC
TRBD2 | TRBJ2-1 | TRBV7-8 | - | CASSSSGRVNEQFF | TGTGCCAGCAGCTCTAGCGGGAGAGTAAATGAGCAGTTCTTC
- | TRBJ2-2 | TRBV6-4 | - | CASSDMNAGELFF | TGTGCCAGCAGTGATATGAACGCCGGGGAGCTGTTTTTT
- | TRBJ1-1 | TRBV18 | - | CASSSPSGWSTEAFF | TGTGCCAGCTCGTCCCCTTCGGGCTGGAGCACTGAAGCTTTCTTT
TRBD1 | TRBJ1-5 | TRBV5-1 | - | CASSLGGQRNQPQHF | TGCGCCAGCTCCCTAGGGGGCCAGCGCAATCAGCCCCAGCATTTT
- | TRBJ1-6 | TRBV4-1 | once | CASSQDRQPYNSPLHF | TGCGCCAGCAGCCAAGATCGCCAGCCCTATAATTCACCCCTCCACTTT
TRBD1 | TRBJ2-1 | TRBV28 | - | CASSPRTGGSYNEQFF | TGTGCCAGCAGTCCCCGGACAGGGGGATCCTACAATGAGCAGTTCTTC
TRBD1 | TRBJ1-5 | TRBV5-5 | once | CASSLGEGQGYNQPQHF | TGTGCCAGCAGCTTGGGAGAAGGACAGGGGTACAATCAGCCCCAGCATTTT
TRBD1 | TRBJ1-5 | TRBV28 | - | CASSLPDRGNQPQHF | TGTGCCAGCAGTCTTCCCGACAGGGGTAATCAGCCCCAGCATTTT
- | TRBJ2-7 | TRBV12-5 | - | CAFRGQRYEQYF | TGTGCCTTCCGGGGACAACGATACGAGCAGTACTTC
TRBD1 | TRBJ1-2 | TRBV7-9 | - | CASSPGQYYGYTF | TGTGCCAGCAGCCCGGGACAGTACTATGGCTACACCTTC
- | TRBJ2-7 | TRBV5-1 | - | CASSPPRVGPSSYEQYF | TGCGCCAGCAGCCCGCCGCGTGTCGGGCCGAGCTCCTACGAGCAGTACTTC